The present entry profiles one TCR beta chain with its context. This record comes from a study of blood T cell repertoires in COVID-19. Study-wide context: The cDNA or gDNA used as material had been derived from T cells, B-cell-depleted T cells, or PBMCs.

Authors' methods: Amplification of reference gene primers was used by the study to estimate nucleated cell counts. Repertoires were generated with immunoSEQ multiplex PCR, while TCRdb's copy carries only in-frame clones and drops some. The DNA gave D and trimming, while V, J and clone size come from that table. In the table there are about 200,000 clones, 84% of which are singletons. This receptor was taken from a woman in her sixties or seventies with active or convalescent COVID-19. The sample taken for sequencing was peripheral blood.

CDR3 protein: CASSQRSEYEQYF. Here the CDR3 DNA reads TGCGCCAGCAGCCAGAGGTCTGAGTACGAGCAGTACTTC. The chain has TRBV4-1 and TRBJ2-7; D is uncertain. Germline V gene lookup returns CDR1 MGHRA and CDR2 YSYEKL. This CDR3 spans 13 amino acids. With 3 bases removed from V and 4 bases from J, the gap between germline ends came to 10 bases.